These 4 T cell receptor beta chains originate from one sample sequenced in a study of T cells in localized non-small cell lung cancer. The repertoire was sequenced with immunoSEQ multiplex PCR; TCRdb's copy has only in-frame clones and lacks some. The sample yields nearly 15,000 clones, more than 70% seen once. The material sequenced was peripheral blood, taken before any cancer treatment. Source of these receptors: a woman between 40 and 69 years old with stage I lung adenocarcinoma.

The chain joins TRBV30 to TRBJ1-1; TRBD1 might be the D (6 bases). The V end was cut by 4 bases, the J end by 1 base, with 10 bases between. Germline CDR1 and CDR2: GTSNPN and SVGIG (reference sequence). The CDR3 runs to 13 residues. CDR3 sequence: CAWNWGRNTEAFF. The CDR3 nucleotides read TGTGCCTGGAATTGGGGGCGGAACACTGAAGCTTTCTTT.

CDR3 nucleotide sequence: TGTGCCAGCAGTTTCCCTGGTCGGGGTCCTAGGCACTTT. Residues: CASSFPGRGPRHF. This chain connects TRBV28 to TRBJ1-6; D call uncertain. Germline CDR1 is MDHEN and CDR2 is SYDVKM. The CDR3 is 13 residues long. Trimming removed 3 bases at V and 19 bases at J, with 19 bases between. The full variable domain, its missing parts supplied by reference TRBV28 and TRBJ1-6, is DVKVTQSSRYLVKRTGEKVFLECVQDMDHENMFWYRQDPGLGLRLIYFSYDVKMKEKGDIPEGYSVSREKKERFSLILESASTNQTSMYLCASSFPGRGPRHFGNGTRLTVT.

This chain connects TRBV25-1 to TRBJ2-7; tentatively, D is TRBD1 or TRBD2 (6 bases each). CDR1 and CDR2 from the germline V gene are MGHDK and SYGVNS. Trimming took off 3 bases at V and 5 bases at J, with 17 bases between the two ends. The CDR3 is 15 residues long. The CDR3 spells CASSDGAGEVDEQYF. The CDR3 region has the DNA TGTGCCAGCAGTGACGGCGCAGGGGAGGTCGACGAGCAGTACTTC.

CDR3 region: CASSERGETQYF. CDR3 coding DNA: TGTGCCAGCAGCGAGAGAGGGGAGACCCAGTACTTC. The V gene is TRBV27, the J gene TRBJ2-5; possibly TRBD2 for D (5 bases). The length of the CDR3 is 12 residues. The ends were cut back, 6 bases at V and 5 bases at J, with 10 bases in the middle. Looked up from germline, CDR1 is MNHEY and CDR2 is SMNVEV (reference sequence).